The TCR beta chain described here comes from a study of graft-versus-host responses after intestinal transplantation. Study at large: Anti-thymocyte globulin induction preceded approximately three years of tacrolimus and steroid maintenance in all recipients. The study's findings and limits: Circulating GvH clones peaking coincided with falling HvG clones soon after transplant. When patients had graft-donor T cell macrochimerism, their allografts held high graft-versus-host to host-versus-graft clonal ratios. Analysis identified GvH clones in recipient marrow, with some appearing first in ileum or blood.

Notes on this clone: Its antigen is not identified.

Sequencing used immunoSEQ multiplex PCR; TCRdb keeps in-frame clones, though not all of them. The sample lists under 150,000 clones; just over 90% were seen once. This CDR3 has 15 residues. From germline, CDR1 is MNHNY and CDR2 SVGAGI (reference sequence). The V segment lost 2 bases and the J segment 8 bases; nucleotides outside the gene matches: 9. The clonotype originates from a human donor who received an intestinal transplant. The rearrangement joins TRBV6-6 to TRBJ2-1; 7 nucleotides align to TRBD2. The sample in question was unstimulated CD4+ T cells sorted from spleen or lymph node cells, obtained before intestinal transplant. The CDR3 bases are TGTGCCAGCAGTTACCTCGCGGGGGAGTTGGATGAGCAGTTCTTC. It translates to CASSYLAGELDEQFF.